This T cell receptor (beta chain) was observed in a study of shared clonotypes between healthy human individuals (TCRdb year 2020). Turning to the overall study: The cohort included three men and a couple of women between 18 and 49 years of age. For each donor, three plates each were used for CD4 naive and CD4 memory, two plates were used for CD8 naive, and one plate was used for CD8 memory. To estimate repertoire size and how much clonotypes are shared between individuals, the study performed deep sequencing of blood TCR repertoires from roughly five healthy adults. Libraries were prepared and TCR repertoires were sequenced by different laboratories using diverse techniques, in order to increase sequencing depth and limit assay-specific biases. Each donor's leukapheresis produced roughly between roughly 0.85 and 9.5 billion PBMCs.

Healthy HIV-negative adults with no recently reported acute infections or vaccinations were included as donors. Every donor was a Caucasian adult residing in Nashville, Tennessee, USA. Magnetic negative selection was used to enrich CD4+ T cells, after which naive cells were positively selected on CD45RA and the negative fraction became the memory subset. Blood was obtained by leukapheresis, after which PBMCs were separated by Ficoll-Histopaque density gradient centrifugation and cryopreserved in liquid nitrogen vapor phase. Analytical flow cytometry was used to check the purity and quantity of each magnetically sorted T cell population. Each sorted fraction had its genomic DNA isolated and then quantified by UV absorbance on a Nanodrop 2000c. The investigation overall reported the following: Compared with non-shared clonotypes, clonotypes shared by all four sorted-subset donors had higher generation probabilities. Incomplete sequencing was indicated by rarefaction of sorted-subset datasets, despite the large sequencing depth. Naive subsets generally had larger estimated clonotype richness than memory subsets did. The genetic and exposure-history diversity represented was limited by the small number of donors. Sharing across four donors was observed for 5% to 6.5% of naive CD4, over 3% of naive CD8, 2% to 2.5% of memory CD4, and about 0.4% of memory CD8 clonotypes. Sampling was limited to blood, and TCR repertoires in tissue likely differ from TCR repertoires in blood. Pairwise subsampling led to the expectation that sequencing depth would affect the degree of clonotype sharing among donors.

There are 14 amino acids in the CDR3, from cysteine to phenylalanine inclusive. Here the CDR3 DNA is all that survives: 42 bases in frame from base 1. The CDR1 and CDR2 encoded by the germline V gene are MDHEN and SYDVKM. Trimmed from V: 4 bases; trimmed from J: 8 bases; junction bases lacking a gene match: 8. TCR CDR3 regions were amplified from genomic DNA by multiplex PCR using the deep immunoSEQ assay. Extracted genomic DNA from each cell subset was spread evenly across all wells of several immunoSEQ 96-well plates, with each plate serving as a replicate. For sorted subsets, about 200 ng genomic DNA, equal to some 30,000 T cell genomes, was loaded into each replicate PCR. The purified libraries were quantified using a Qubit 3.0 fluorometer, sized with a Bioanalyzer 2100, and then quantified again using the KAPA Library Quantification kit. Each immunoSEQ 96-well plate was sequenced on its own single-read 150-cycle Illumina NextSeq 550 flow cell. The authors' pipeline ran thus. Because the immunoSEQ output held only junctional sequences and lacked quality scores, the filtering could not match the filtering applied to full-length reads. To assign V/J genes and CDR3, sequences were annotated against IMGT germline references using PyIR, a Python wrapper for IgBLAST v1.9. Reads were filtered out if the reads had weak V/J assignments (E-value above 1e-6), no CDR3, stop codons, out-of-frame junctions, or ambiguous translated residues. V3J clonotypes were defined by identical inferred V gene, J gene, and CDR3 amino acid sequence. To compute the percentage overlap between repertoires, the number of shared unique clonotypes was divided by the size of the smaller repertoire. Repertoire richness was assessed with RTK rarefaction, the Chao1 estimator, and Recon v2.1 estimates of unobserved clonotypes. OLGA was used to compute generation probabilities for all TCRbeta clonotypes that the gDNA method yielded from a handful of donors. As stored in TCRdb, this immuneACCESS dataset retains in-frame rearrangements with V and J assigned. A fraction of the clones does not appear; measured against another copy, unresolved V genes explain less than half of the discrepancy, and the remainder lacks a known reason. The D gene and trimming were derived from the DNA, and the V and J assignments and clone size from that table. In all, the sample holds some 1.4 million clones, and more than 95% of those were seen once. Of the sample, over 1% is held by the ten largest clones.

Of note for this clone: Its recognized antigen is unknown. The input lacks base qualities; no much larger clone sits a single base away.

The TCR was taken from a man between 25 and 39 years old in good health. Material: naive CD4+ T cells sorted from blood. This specimen's cell subset or site label, per the study, means: CD45RA+ positively selected. The rearranged segments are TRBV28 and TRBJ2-3; 8 nucleotides in the junction match TRBD2. Here is the DNA: TGTGCCAGCAGTTCGGGGACTAGTGTAGGTACGCAGTATTTT. It codes for CASSSGTSVGTQYF.